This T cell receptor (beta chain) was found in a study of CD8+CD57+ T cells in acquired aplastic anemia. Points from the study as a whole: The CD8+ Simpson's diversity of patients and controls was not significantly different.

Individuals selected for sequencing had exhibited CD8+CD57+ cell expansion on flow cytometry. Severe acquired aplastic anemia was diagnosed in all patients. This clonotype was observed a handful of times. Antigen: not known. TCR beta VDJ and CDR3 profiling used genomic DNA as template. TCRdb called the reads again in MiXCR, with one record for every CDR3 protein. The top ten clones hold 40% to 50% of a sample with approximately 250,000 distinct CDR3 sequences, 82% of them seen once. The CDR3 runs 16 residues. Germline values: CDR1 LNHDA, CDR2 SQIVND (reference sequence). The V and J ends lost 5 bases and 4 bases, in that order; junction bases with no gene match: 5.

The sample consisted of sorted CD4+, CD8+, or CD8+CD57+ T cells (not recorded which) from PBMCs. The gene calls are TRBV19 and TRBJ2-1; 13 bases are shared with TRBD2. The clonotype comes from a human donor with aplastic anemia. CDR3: CASSLRTSGSYNEQFF. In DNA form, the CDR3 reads TGTGCCAGTAGTCTCAGGACTAGCGGGAGTTACAATGAGCAGTTCTTC.